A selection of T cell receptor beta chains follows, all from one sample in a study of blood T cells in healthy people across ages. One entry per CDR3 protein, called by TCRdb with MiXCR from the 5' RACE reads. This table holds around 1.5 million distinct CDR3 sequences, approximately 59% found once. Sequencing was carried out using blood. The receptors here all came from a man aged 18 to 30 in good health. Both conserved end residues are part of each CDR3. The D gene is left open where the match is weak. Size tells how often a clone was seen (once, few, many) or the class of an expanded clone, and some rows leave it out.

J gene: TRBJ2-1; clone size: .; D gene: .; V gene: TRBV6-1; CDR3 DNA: TGTGCCAGCACCCCCGACCTGTCTTACAATGAGCAGTTCTTC; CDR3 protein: CASTPDLSYNEQFF
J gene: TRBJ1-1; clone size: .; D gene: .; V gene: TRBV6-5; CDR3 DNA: TGTGCCAGCAGTCAAGATGTCAGGGGTTACACTGAAGCTTTCTTT; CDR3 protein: CASSQDVRGYTEAFF
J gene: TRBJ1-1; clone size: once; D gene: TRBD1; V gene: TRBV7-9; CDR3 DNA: TGTGCCAGCAGCACAGACAGGGGCGAAGCTTTCTTT; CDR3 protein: CASSTDRGEAFF
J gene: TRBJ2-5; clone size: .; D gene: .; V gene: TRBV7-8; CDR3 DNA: TGTGCCAGCAGCTTACTAGATTTCCAAGAGACCCAGTACTTC; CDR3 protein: CASSLLDFQETQYF
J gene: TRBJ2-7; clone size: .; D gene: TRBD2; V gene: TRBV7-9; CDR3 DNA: TGTGCCAGCAGCTGGACTAGCGGGGCCTCCTACGAGCAGTACTTC; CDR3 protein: CASSWTSGASYEQYF
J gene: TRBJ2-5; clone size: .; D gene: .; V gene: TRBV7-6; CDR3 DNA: TGTGCCAGCAGCTCAAGGGGGGCTGCCAAGATATGGGAGATCCAGTACTTC; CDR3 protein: CASSSRGAAKIWEIQYF
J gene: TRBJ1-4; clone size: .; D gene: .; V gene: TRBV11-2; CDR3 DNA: TGTGCCAGCAGCTTATTGGCGGGGGCATGGACTAATGAAAAACTGTTTTTT; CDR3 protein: CASSLLAGAWTNEKLFF
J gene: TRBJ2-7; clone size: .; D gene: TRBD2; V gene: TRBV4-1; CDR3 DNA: TGCGCCAGCAGCTCTTTTTCGGGGGGTCGGTCCGAGCAGTACTTC; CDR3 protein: CASSSFSGGRSEQYF
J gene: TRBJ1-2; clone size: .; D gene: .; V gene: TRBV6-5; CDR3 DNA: TGTGCCAGCACCCTCTCCGGGCGCGAGGGGGGCTACACCTTC; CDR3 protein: CASTLSGREGGYTF
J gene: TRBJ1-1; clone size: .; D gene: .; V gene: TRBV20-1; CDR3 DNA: TGCAGTGCTAGCCCGGGGGCAGGGAGGGTCACTGAAGCTTTCTTT; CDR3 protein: CSASPGAGRVTEAFF
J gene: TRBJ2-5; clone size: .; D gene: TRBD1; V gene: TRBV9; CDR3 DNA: TGTGCCAGCAGCGCTCAAGGAAGGACAGGGGGAAGAGAGACCCAGTACTTC; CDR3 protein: CASSAQGRTGGRETQYF
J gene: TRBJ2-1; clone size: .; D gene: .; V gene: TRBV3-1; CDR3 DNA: TGTGCCAGCAGCCAAGGTTTGGCTCGCTCCTACAATGAGCAGTTCTTC; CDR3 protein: CASSQGLARSYNEQFF
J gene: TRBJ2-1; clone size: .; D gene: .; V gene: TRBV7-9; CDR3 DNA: TGTGCCAGCACGGACGGGTCTGAGCAGTTCTTC; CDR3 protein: CASTDGSEQFF
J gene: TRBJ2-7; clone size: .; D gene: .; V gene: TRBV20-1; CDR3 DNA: TGCAGTGCTGGAGATTCGGGGGGCAGGGTAAGCTTGTACGAGCAGTACTTC; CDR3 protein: CSAGDSGGRVSLYEQYF
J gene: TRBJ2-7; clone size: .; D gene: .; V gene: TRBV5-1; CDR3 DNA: TGCGCCAGCAGCTACCTACAGGGTGGATACGAGCAGTACTTC; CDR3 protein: CASSYLQGGYEQYF
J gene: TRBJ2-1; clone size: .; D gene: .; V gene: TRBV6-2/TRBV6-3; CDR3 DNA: TGTGCCAGCAGTTCCGCCGACCCAGGGGAGCGGAACTCCTACAATGAGCAGTTCTTC; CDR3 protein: CASSSADPGERNSYNEQFF
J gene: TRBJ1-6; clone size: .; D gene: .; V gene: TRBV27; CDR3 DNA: TGTGCCAGCAAGGCAGGTCAGTTGGAGAATTCACCCCTCCACTTT; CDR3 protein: CASKAGQLENSPLHF
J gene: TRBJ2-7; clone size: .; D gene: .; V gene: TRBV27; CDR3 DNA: TGTGCCAGCAGTTCCGGGCCGAACGAGCAGTACTTC; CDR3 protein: CASSSGPNEQYF
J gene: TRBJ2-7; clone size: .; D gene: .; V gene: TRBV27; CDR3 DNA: TGTGCCAGCCTTAGCGATTCCTACGAGCAGTACTTC; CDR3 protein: CASLSDSYEQYF
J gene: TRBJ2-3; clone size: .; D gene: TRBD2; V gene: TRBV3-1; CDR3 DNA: TGTGCCAGCCACGGGAGCGGGGGGGCGTATTATACGCAGTATTTT; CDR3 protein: CASHGSGGAYYTQYF
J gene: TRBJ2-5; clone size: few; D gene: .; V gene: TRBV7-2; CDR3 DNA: TGTGCCAGCAGCTTCGGGGGCCCGGAGACCCAGTACTTC; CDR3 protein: CASSFGGPETQYF
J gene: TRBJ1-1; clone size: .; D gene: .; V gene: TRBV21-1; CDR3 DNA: TGTGCCAGCAGCAAAATGGGTTGTGGGGGCGGAAACACTGAAGCTTTCTTT; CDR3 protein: CASSKMGCGGGNTEAFF
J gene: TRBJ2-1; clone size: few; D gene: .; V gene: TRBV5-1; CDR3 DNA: TGCGCCAGCAGCTTGGAGAATACCCGTGAGCAGTTCTTC; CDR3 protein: CASSLENTREQFF
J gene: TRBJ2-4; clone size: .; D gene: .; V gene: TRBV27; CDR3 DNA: TGTGCCAGCAGTTCATATATGCATCGTCAGTACTTC; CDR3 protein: CASSSYMHRQYF
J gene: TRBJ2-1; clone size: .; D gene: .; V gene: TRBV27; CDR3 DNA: TGTGCCAGCAGGGACATTCTTTACAATGAGCAGTTCTTC; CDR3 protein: CASRDILYNEQFF
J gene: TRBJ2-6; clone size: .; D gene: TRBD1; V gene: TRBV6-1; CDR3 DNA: TGTGCCAGCAGCCAAAGACAGGGTCGCTCTGGGGCCAACGTCCTGACTTTC; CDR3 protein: CASSQRQGRSGANVLTF
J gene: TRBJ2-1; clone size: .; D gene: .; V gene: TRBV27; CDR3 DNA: TGTGCCAGCAGTTTATGGGCGGGAAACAATGAGCAGTTCTTC; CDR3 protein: CASSLWAGNNEQFF
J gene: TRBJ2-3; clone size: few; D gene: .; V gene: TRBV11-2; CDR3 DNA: TGTGCCAGCAGCTTAGATTGGAGCGGCCCCACAGATACGCAGTATTTT; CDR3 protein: CASSLDWSGPTDTQYF
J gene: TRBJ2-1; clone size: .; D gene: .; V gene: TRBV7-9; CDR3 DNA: TGTGCCAGCAGCTTAACCCCGACAGGAGGGGTCCCACGCCAAAACAATGAGCAGTTCTTC; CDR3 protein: CASSLTPTGGVPRQNNEQFF
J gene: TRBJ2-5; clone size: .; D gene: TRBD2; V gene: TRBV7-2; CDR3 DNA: TGTGCCAGCAGCCCCTTGACTAGCGGGGGCCTCGGGGAGACCCAGTACTTC; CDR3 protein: CASSPLTSGGLGETQYF
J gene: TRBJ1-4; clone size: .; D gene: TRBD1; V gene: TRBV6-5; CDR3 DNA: TGTGCCAGCAGCACCGGGACAGGGATGGAAAAACTGTTTTTT; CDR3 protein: CASSTGTGMEKLFF
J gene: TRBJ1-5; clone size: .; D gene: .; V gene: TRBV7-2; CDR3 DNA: TGTGCCAGCAGCTTGAGGGTGGGGCCCCAGCATTTT; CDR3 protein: CASSLRVGPQHF
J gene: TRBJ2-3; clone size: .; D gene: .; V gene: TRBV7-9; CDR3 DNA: TGTGCCAGCAGCTTAGGAGATCCCGACGCCACAGATACGCAGTATTTT; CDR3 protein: CASSLGDPDATDTQYF
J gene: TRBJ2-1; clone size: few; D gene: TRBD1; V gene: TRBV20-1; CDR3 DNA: TGCAGTGCTCCTGACAGGGACATCTACAATGAGCAGTTCTTC; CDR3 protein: CSAPDRDIYNEQFF
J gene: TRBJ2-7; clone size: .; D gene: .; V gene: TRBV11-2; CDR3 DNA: TGTGCCAGCAGCTTAGTAGACGGCCCGTCCTACGAGCAGTACTTC; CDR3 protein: CASSLVDGPSYEQYF
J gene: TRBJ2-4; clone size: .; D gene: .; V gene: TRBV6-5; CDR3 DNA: TGTGCCAGCAGTGCAACAGGGAACAAAAACATTCAGTACTTC; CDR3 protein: CASSATGNKNIQYF